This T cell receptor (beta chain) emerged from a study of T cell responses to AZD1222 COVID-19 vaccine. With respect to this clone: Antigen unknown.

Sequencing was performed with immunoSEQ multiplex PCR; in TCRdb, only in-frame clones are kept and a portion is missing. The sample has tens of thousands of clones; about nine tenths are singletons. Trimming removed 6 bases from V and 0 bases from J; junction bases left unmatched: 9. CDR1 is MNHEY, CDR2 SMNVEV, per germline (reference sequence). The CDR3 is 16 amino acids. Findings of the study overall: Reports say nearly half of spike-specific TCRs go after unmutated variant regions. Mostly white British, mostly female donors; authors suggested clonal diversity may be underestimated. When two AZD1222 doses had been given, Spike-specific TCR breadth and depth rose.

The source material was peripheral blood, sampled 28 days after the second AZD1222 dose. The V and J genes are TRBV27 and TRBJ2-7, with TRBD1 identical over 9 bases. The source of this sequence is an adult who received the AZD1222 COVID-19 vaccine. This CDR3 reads CASSPRGQGPSYEQYF. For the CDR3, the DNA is TGTGCCAGCAGCCCCCGCGGACAGGGGCCCTCCTACGAGCAGTACTTC.